This entry lists 20 T cell receptor beta chains sequenced from one sample in a study of blood T cell repertoires in COVID-19. The protocol was immunoSEQ multiplex PCR, while the TCRdb copy is restricted to in-frame clones and leaves out a portion. The table has approximately 130,000 clones, roughly three quarters seen once; the top ten hold roughly 20%. Sequencing was carried out using peripheral blood. The receptors were gathered from a man at least 80 years old with acute or convalescent COVID-19.

The chain uses TRBV7-9 and TRBJ2-1; 9 nucleotides agree with TRBD1. This CDR3 is 14 amino acids long. The ends lost 6 bases at V and 5 bases at J; junction bases unmatched: 5. Germline values: CDR1 SEHNR, CDR2 FQNEAQ (reference sequence). In DNA, the CDR3 is TGTGCCAGCAGGGACAGGGGCCCGGACAATGAGCAGTTCTTC. As protein: CASRDRGPDNEQFF.

This chain joins TRBV11-3 and TRBJ2-5, with TRBD1 matching over 7 bases. Unmatched junction bases numbered 6, after V lost 6 bases and J lost 5 bases. CDR1 is SGHNT and CDR2 is YENEEA in the germline V gene. This CDR3 is built from 13 residues. CDR3 residues: CASSLTGWETQYF. The CDR3 DNA sequence: TGTGCCAGCAGTTTGACAGGGTGGGAGACCCAGTACTTC.

V and J are TRBV5-1 and TRBJ1-1, with 7 bases aligning to TRBD1. Per germline, CDR1 SGHRS and CDR2 YFSETQ. This CDR3 contains 15 residues. The V and J ends lost 4 bases and 2 bases, in that order; junction bases with no gene match: 8. The CDR3, as DNA: TGCGCCAGCAGCAGGGACAGCGTTATAAACACTGAAGCTTTCTTT. Amino acid sequence: CASSRDSVINTEAFF.

The rearrangement links TRBV2 to TRBJ2-1; TRBD1 is a possible D gene (6 bases). CDR3 length: 15 residues. Between the trimmed V and J ends, which lost 8 bases and 12 bases, there was a span of 26 bases. Germline assignment: CDR1 SNHLY and CDR2 FYNNEI. The CDR3 region is CASCSGQTSNEWQFF. In DNA, the CDR3 is TGTGCCAGCTGTTCGGGACAAACCTCCAATGAGTGGCAGTTCTTC. The full variable domain, its missing parts supplied by reference TRBV2 and TRBJ2-1, is EPEVTQTPSHQVTQMGQEVILRCVPISNHLYFYWYRQILGQKVEFLVSFYNNEISEKSEIFDDQFSVERPDGSNFTLKIRSTKLEDSAMYFCASCSGQTSNEWQFFGPGTRLTVL.

Turning to this clone: Its ends do not fully match the called genes, so a read error is possible. The rearrangement uses TRBV14 and TRBJ2-6; no clear D gene. This CDR3 comprises 15 residues. Germline V gives CDR1 SGHDN, CDR2 FVKESK. CDR3 in amino acids: CASSPFLGGPNVLTF. The CDR3 DNA is TGTGCCAGCAGCCCCTTCCTGGGTGGGCCCAACGTCCTGACTTTC.

This clone came up a few times. This chain connects TRBV6-4 to TRBJ1-3; D unclear. V lost 2 bases and J lost 0, with 11 bases in between. This CDR3 has 16 amino acids. CDR1 is MRHNA and CDR2 is SNTAGT in the germline V gene. CDR3 sequence: CASSDGEGYSGNTIYF. In nucleotides, the CDR3 is TGTGCCAGCAGTGACGGAGAGGGATACTCTGGAAACACCATATATTTT.

The rearrangement uses TRBV10-3 and TRBJ1-5; no clear D gene. The CDR3 is 15 residues long. The ends were cut back, 3 bases at V and 2 bases at J, with 11 bases in the middle. From germline, CDR1 is ENHRY and CDR2 SYGVKD. CDR3 sequence: CAISDGGFGNQPQHF. CDR3 in DNA: TGTGCCATCAGTGATGGAGGGTTCGGCAATCAGCCCCAGCATTTT.

This clone came up many times. The chain employs TRBV5-6 and TRBJ1-6; 8 nucleotides line up with TRBD1. Per the germline V gene, CDR1 is SGHDT and CDR2 is YYEEEE. The length of the CDR3 is 17 residues. With 1 base clipped from V and 9 bases from J, the junction kept 12 bases outside the gene matches. As DNA, the CDR3 is TGTGCCAGCAGCTTGAACGAGTTAACAGGGGGAATTTCACCCCTCCACTTT. As protein: CASSLNELTGGISPLHF.

The chain uses TRBV18 and TRBJ1-5; no firm D call. CDR1 is KGHSH, CDR2 LQKENI, per germline. V was clipped by 6 bases and J by 5 bases, with 11 bases between them. This CDR3 contains 13 residues. CDR3 amino acids: CASSHSRHQPQHF. The CDR3 region has the DNA TGTGCCAGCTCCCACTCCCGCCATCAGCCCCAGCATTTT. The full variable domain, rest sourced from reference TRBV18 and TRBJ1-5, is NAGVMQNPRHLVRRRGQEARLRCSPMKGHSHVYWYRQLPEEGLKFMVYLQKENIIDESGMPKERFSAEFPKEGPSILRIQQVVRGDSAAYFCASSHSRHQPQHFGDGTRLSIL.

This clone was found a few times. This chain joins TRBV5-1 and TRBJ1-6; 7 bases fit TRBD1. CDR1 and CDR2 from the germline V gene are SGHRS and YFSETQ. The CDR3 covers 12 residues. J lost 11 bases, V lost 4 bases, and 3 bases had no gene match. As DNA, the CDR3 is TGCGCCAGCAGCCAGGACAGGCCACCCCTCCACTTT. Amino acid sequence: CASSQDRPPLHF.

Comment on this clone: The same CDR3 also results from other DNA sequences found in this sample. The genes are TRBV4-1 and TRBJ2-5; no reliable D call. The CDR3 extends over 15 amino acids. V was trimmed by 0 bases and J by 5 bases, leaving 13 bases between them. The V gene's germline CDR1 is MGHRA and CDR2 YSYEKL. CDR3 sequence (DNA): TGCGCCAGCAGCCAAGATGGTCGGGTTTGGGAGACCCAGTACTTC. It specifies CASSQDGRVWETQYF.

This chain links TRBV28 with TRBJ1-3; 7 bases align to TRBD1. This CDR3 has 16 residues. Germline V CDR1 and CDR2: MDHEN, SYDVKM. V lost 6 bases and J lost 0; bases outside the gene matches: 8. The CDR3 coding sequence is TGTGCCAGCAGGCAAACGAGGGACAGCTCTGGAAACACCATATATTTT. Protein product: CASRQTRDSSGNTIYF.

This clone was observed many times. The chain has TRBV15 and TRBJ2-2; 7 positions agree with TRBD1. Losses at the gene ends were 6 bases for V and 4 bases for J; bases not matched to a gene: 11. CDR1 and CDR2 from the germline V gene are LNHNV and YYDKDF (reference sequence). The CDR3 has 16 residues. The CDR3 sequence is CATSREQGPSTGELFF. The DNA for the CDR3 is TGTGCCACCAGTCGGGAACAGGGGCCGTCCACCGGGGAGCTGTTTTTT. Using reference TRBV15 and TRBJ2-2 for the parts outside the CDR3, the full variable domain is DAMVIQNPRYQVTQFGKPVTLSCSQTLNHNVMYWYQQKSSQAPKLLFHYYDKDFNNEADTPDNFQSRRPNTSFCFLDIRSPGLGDTAMYLCATSREQGPSTGELFFGEGSRLTVL.

The rearrangement links TRBV9 to TRBJ2-7; TRBD1 agrees at 7 bases. The CDR3 totals 14 residues. CDR1 and CDR2 (germline): SGDLS, YYNGEE. With 0 bases clipped from V and 3 bases from J, the junction kept 3 bases outside the gene matches. DNA for the CDR3: TGTGCCAGCAGCGTAGGGGACAGCTACTACGAGCAGTACTTC. This sequence encodes CASSVGDSYYEQYF.

V is TRBV7-2 and J is TRBJ2-7; 10 bases line up with TRBD1. This CDR3 is 15 amino acids long. V lost 5 bases, J lost 2 bases, and 6 bases stayed unmatched. Germline lookup yields CDR1 SGHTA and CDR2 FQGNSA. CDR3 amino acids: CASSKTGGNTYEQYF. CDR3 in DNA: TGTGCCAGCAGCAAGACAGGGGGCAACACCTACGAGCAGTACTTC. The full variable domain, its missing parts supplied by reference TRBV7-2 and TRBJ2-7, is GAGVSQSPSNKVTEKGKDVELRCDPISGHTALYWYRQSLGQGLEFLIYFQGNSAPDKSGLPSDRFSAERTGGSVSTLTIQRTQQEDSAVYLCASSKTGGNTYEQYFGPGTRLTVT.

The V call is TRBV6-2 or TRBV6-3, the J call TRBJ2-1, with 8 positions matching TRBD2. The CDR3 has 15 residues. Germline CDR1 is MNHEY and CDR2 is SVGEGT. V gave up 4 bases and J gave up 4 bases; unmatched junction bases: 6. CDR3 region: CASSWSRGGYNEQFF. In DNA form, the CDR3 reads TGTGCCAGCAGTTGGAGTCGGGGGGGGTACAATGAGCAGTTCTTC.

J is TRBJ2-3 and V is TRBV18, with 8 nucleotides matching TRBD1. With 3 bases clipped from V and 3 bases from J, the junction kept 8 bases outside the gene matches. The germline V gene encodes CDR1 KGHSH and CDR2 LQKENI. The CDR3 covers 16 residues. In DNA, the CDR3 is TGTGCCAGCTCACCCTTAGGACAGGGCAGGACAGATACGCAGTATTTT. Protein: CASSPLGQGRTDTQYF.

The chain combines TRBV5-6 with TRBJ1-6; D call uncertain. Trimming removed 3 bases from V and 8 bases from J, with 9 bases in between. The CDR3 loop spans 13 amino acids. CDR1 is SGHDT and CDR2 is YYEEEE in the germline V gene. CDR3 DNA: TGTGCCAGCAGCTCGGGATGGGATTCACCCCTCCACTTT. Translated, it gives CASSSGWDSPLHF.

The V gene is TRBV4-1, the J gene TRBJ1-4; D remains ambiguous. Between the trimmed V and J ends, which lost 2 bases and 6 bases, there was a span of 7 bases. The CDR3 has 13 amino acids. The germline CDR1 and CDR2 sequences are MGHRA and YSYEKL. The CDR3 spells CASSQNIHEKLFF. CDR3 nucleotides: TGCGCCAGCAGCCAAAATATCCATGAAAAACTGTTTTTT.

The chain employs TRBV27 and TRBJ1-6; D is unresolved. The CDR3 is made up of 14 amino acids. Trimming removed 3 bases at V and 7 bases at J, with 10 bases between. Germline V gene lookup returns CDR1 MNHEY and CDR2 SMNVEV (reference sequence). The CDR3 DNA reads as TGTGCCAGCAGTTTCAACATGATGAATTCACCCCTCCACTTT. Its protein is CASSFNMMNSPLHF.